The 10 T cell receptor beta chains below were found in one sample sequenced in a study of blood T cells in healthy people across ages. A second PCR of about 6 to 11 cycles used a sample-barcoded 5' primer and a J-beta primer mix. Each CDR3 protein gets one entry after TCRdb re-called the 5' RACE reads with MiXCR. The sample consists of hundreds of thousands of distinct CDR3 sequences, 40% to 50% of them appearing once. The material sequenced was blood. Receptor source: a man in his sixties in good health.

V is TRBV5-1 and J is TRBJ2-5; D may be TRBD1 or TRBD2 (5 bases each). V was shortened by 4 bases and J by 11 bases, with 21 bases between the two germline ends. There are 14 residues in the CDR3. Germline CDR1 is SGHRS and CDR2 is YFSETQ. CDR3 DNA: TGCGCCAGCAGCCCCACCCGGGACGACAATGAGCAGTACTTC. This translates into CASSPTRDDNEQYF. The whole variable domain, filled in from reference TRBV5-1 and TRBJ2-5, reads KAGVTQTPRYLIKTRGQQVTLSCSPISGHRSVSWYQQTPGQGLQFLFEYFSETQRNKGNFPGRFSGRQFSNSRSEMNVSTLELGDSALYLCASSPTRDDNEQYFGPGTRLLVL.

A remark on this clonotype: A much more abundant neighbour one base away suggests this may be a read error. The chain uses TRBV7-9 and TRBJ2-5, with 12 bases lining up with TRBD2. Germline-derived CDR1 and CDR2 are SEHNR and FQNEAQ (reference sequence). This CDR3 spans 16 amino acids. The CDR3 DNA is TGTGCCAGCAACTTATCACTAGCGGGGGGTCAAGAGACCCAGTACTTC. This translates into CASNLSLAGGQETQYF.

The V gene is TRBV29-1, the J gene TRBJ2-7; 10 bases agree with TRBD1. V lost 0 bases, J lost 3 bases, and 5 bases stayed unmatched. Germline V gene lookup returns CDR1 SQVTM and CDR2 ANQGSEA. This CDR3 contains 15 residues. The CDR3 loop is CSVEEIGQGDYEQYF. For the CDR3, the DNA is TGCAGCGTTGAAGAAATTGGACAGGGGGACTACGAGCAGTACTTC.

The table lists this clonotype with a few counts. This chain links TRBV12-5 with TRBJ2-3; 8 bases line up with TRBD2. This CDR3 spans 13 amino acids. Per germline, CDR1 LGHNT and CDR2 FRNRAP. V was clipped by 4 bases and J by 5 bases; unmatched bases: 2. CDR3 DNA: TGTGCTAGTGGTTCGACTAGCGTAGATACGCAGTATTTT. It yields the protein CASGSTSVDTQYF.

This rearrangement joins TRBV9 to TRBJ2-5, with 7 bases matching TRBD1. The trim removed 3 bases at V and 2 bases at J, leaving 7 bases unmatched. Germline CDR1 is SGDLS and CDR2 is YYNGEE. This CDR3 has 15 residues. The CDR3 loop reads CASSGSGQPQETQYF. DNA of the CDR3: TGTGCCAGCAGCGGCTCGGGACAGCCTCAAGAGACCCAGTACTTC.

The chain is built from TRBV7-2 and TRBJ1-2; D not resolved. Between the trimmed V and J ends, which lost 0 bases and 6 bases, there was a span of 20 bases. CDR1 SGHTA and CDR2 FQGNSA come from the germline V gene. The CDR3 loop spans 17 amino acids. CDR3 nucleotides: TGTGCCAGCAGCTTAGCGGCGGGCATCCTGTCTGTGGATGGCTACACCTTC. This translates into CASSLAAGILSVDGYTF.

The table lists this clonotype with a few counts. V gene TRBV9 combines with J gene TRBJ1-2, with D possibly being TRBD1 (5 bases). The V gene lost 0 bases and the J gene lost 2 bases, with 11 bases spanning the gap. The CDR3 extends over 15 amino acids. The germline gives CDR1 SGDLS, CDR2 YYNGEE. The CDR3 is CASSVDQGRNYGYTF. The CDR3 DNA reads as TGTGCCAGCAGCGTAGATCAGGGACGGAACTATGGCTACACCTTC. The variable domain in full, with the rest retrieved from reference TRBV9 and TRBJ1-2, is DSGVTQTPKHLITATGQRVTLRCSPRSGDLSVYWYQQSLDQGLQFLIQYYNGEERAKGNILERFSAQQFPDLHSELNLSSLELGDSALYFCASSVDQGRNYGYTFGSGTRLTVV.

This clonotype has a handful of counts. This chain links TRBV4-1 with TRBJ2-1, with TRBD2 as a possible D gene (5 bases). Germline V CDR1 and CDR2: MGHRA, YSYEKL. CDR3 size: 14 residues. Trimming removed 0 bases from V and 7 bases from J, with 10 bases in between. Written as DNA, the CDR3 is TGCGCCAGCAGCCAAGACGGGGTTTGGAATGAGCAGTTCTTC. Protein product: CASSQDGVWNEQFF.

This chain links TRBV27 with TRBJ2-7; 9 nucleotides match TRBD2. The germline CDR1 and CDR2 sequences are MNHEY and SMNVEV (reference sequence). With V trimmed by 0 bases and J by 2 bases, 2 bases remained unmatched. This CDR3 spans 15 amino acids. Here the CDR3 reads CASSLSSSGAYEQYF. As DNA, the CDR3 is TGTGCCAGCAGTTTATCGTCTAGCGGGGCCTACGAGCAGTACTTC.

Only a few counts were recorded for this clonotype. The chain combines TRBV5-1 with TRBJ1-1; 10 bases map to TRBD1. Per germline, CDR1 SGHRS and CDR2 YFSETQ. The CDR3 runs 15 residues. The V segment lost 4 bases and the J segment 3 bases; nucleotides outside the gene matches: 6. The chain's CDR3 is CASSAGQGPDTEAFF. The CDR3 DNA reads as TGCGCCAGCAGCGCGGGACAGGGGCCCGACACTGAAGCTTTCTTT. The entire variable domain, with the rest obtained from reference TRBV5-1 and TRBJ1-1, is as follows: KAGVTQTPRYLIKTRGQQVTLSCSPISGHRSVSWYQQTPGQGLQFLFEYFSETQRNKGNFPGRFSGRQFSNSRSEMNVSTLELGDSALYLCASSAGQGPDTEAFFGQGTRLTVV.